This TCR beta chain was observed in a study of OX40 agonist ivuxolimab in advanced cancers. Study-wide context: Ivuxolimab, an antibody that agonizes OX40 (CD134), was administered to the patients. Study conclusions and caveats: In a subset of nonresponders, normalized T-cell clonal expansion was also low. Specificity for antigen went undetermined in the expanded peripheral T cells. Expanded clones tended on average to be more numerous among CD8+ T cells than CD4+.

Sequenced by immunoSEQ multiplex PCR; TCRdb stores in-frame clones only, minus some. The sample has approximately 70,000 clones, more than 75% seen once. Trimming took off 0 bases at V and 7 bases at J, with 15 bases between the two ends. Germline loops: CDR1 MGHRA, CDR2 YSYEKL. This CDR3 contains 16 residues. A note on this clone: No antigen is known for it.

The chain employs TRBV4-1 and TRBJ2-2; D is possibly TRBD1 or TRBD2 (6 bases each). Source: CD4+ or CD8+ T cells sorted from blood, taken in a trial of the OX40 agonist ivuxolimab. This sequence was found in an adult with an advanced solid tumor such as melanoma, head and neck, liver or kidney cancer. The chain's CDR3 is CASSQEGGGTIGELFF. The DNA of the CDR3 is TGCGCCAGCAGCCAAGAAGGAGGGGGAACCATCGGGGAGCTGTTTTTT.